This T cell receptor beta chain was captured in a study of cytomegalovirus exposure and HLA in healthy donors. This CDR3 comprises 15 residues. V lost 6 bases and J lost 2; bases outside the gene matches: 6. Germline values: CDR1 MNHEY, CDR2 SMNVEV (reference sequence). Assay: immunoSEQ multiplex PCR; the TCRdb copy retains only in-frame clones and omits some. Altogether fewer than 400,000 clones are present, roughly 88% being singletons, with the ten largest covering about 0.91%. The sample consisted of PBMCs. The rearrangement links TRBV27 to TRBJ1-2, with 10 bases matching TRBD1. The clonotype originates from a woman aged 18-30 years in good health and CMV-seronegative. CDR3 sequence (DNA): TGTGCCAGCAGGGCCGGGGACAGGGGCAACTATGGCTACACCTTC. This sequence encodes CASRAGDRGNYGYTF.